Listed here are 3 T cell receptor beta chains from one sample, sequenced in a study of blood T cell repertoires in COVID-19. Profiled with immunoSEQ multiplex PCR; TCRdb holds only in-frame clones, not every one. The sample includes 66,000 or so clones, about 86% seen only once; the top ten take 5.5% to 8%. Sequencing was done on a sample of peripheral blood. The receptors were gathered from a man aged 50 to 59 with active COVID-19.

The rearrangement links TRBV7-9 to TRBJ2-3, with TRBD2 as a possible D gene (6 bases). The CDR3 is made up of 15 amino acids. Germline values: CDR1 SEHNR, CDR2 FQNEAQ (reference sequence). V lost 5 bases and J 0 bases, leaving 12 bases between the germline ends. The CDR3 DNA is TGTGCCAGCAGCGGGGGGTTTCTAAGCACAGATACGCAGTATTTT. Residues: CASSGGFLSTDTQYF.

This chain's CDR3 is CAWSVTIYNEQFF. The CDR3 coding sequence is TGTGCCTGGAGTGTAACTATCTACAATGAGCAGTTCTTC. The V call is TRBV30, the J call TRBJ2-1; D not resolved. The germline CDR1 and CDR2 sequences are GTSNPN and SVGIG (reference sequence). The V and J ends lost 0 bases and 3 bases respectively, with 6 bases between them. The CDR3 contains 13 residues.

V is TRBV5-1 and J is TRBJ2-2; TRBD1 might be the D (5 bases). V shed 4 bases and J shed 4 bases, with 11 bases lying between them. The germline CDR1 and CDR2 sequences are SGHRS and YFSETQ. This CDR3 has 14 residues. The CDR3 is CASSPGSGTGELFF. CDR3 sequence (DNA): TGCGCCAGCAGCCCAGGGTCTGGCACCGGGGAGCTGTTTTTT.